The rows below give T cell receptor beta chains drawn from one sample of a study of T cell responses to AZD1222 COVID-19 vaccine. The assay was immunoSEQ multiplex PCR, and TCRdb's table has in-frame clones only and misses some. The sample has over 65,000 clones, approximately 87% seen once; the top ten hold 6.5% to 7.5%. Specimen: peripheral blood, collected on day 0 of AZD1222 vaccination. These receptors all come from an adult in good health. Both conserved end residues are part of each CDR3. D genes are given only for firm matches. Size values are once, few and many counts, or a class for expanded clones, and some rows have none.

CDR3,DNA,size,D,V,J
CASSLGQRNTEAFF,TGTGCCAGCAGCTTGGGACAGAGGAACACTGAAGCTTTCTTT,few,.,TRBV5-4,TRBJ1-1
CASSLVGSPLHF,TGTGCCAGCAGTTTGGTCGGTTCACCCCTCCACTTT,few,.,TRBV12-3/TRBV12-4,TRBJ1-6
CASSLSPQGEKLFF,TGTGCCAGCAGTTTATCCCCACAGGGTGAAAAACTGTTTTTT,.,.,TRBV27,TRBJ1-4
CATSALGTEGTQYF,TGTGCCACCAGTGCTCTAGGGACAGAGGGGACCCAGTACTTC,.,TRBD1,TRBV24-1,TRBJ2-5
CASSQMDGSSGNTIYF,TGTGCCAGCAGCCAAATGGACGGATCCTCTGGAAACACCATATATTTT,.,.,TRBV7-2,TRBJ1-3
CASSRGLTTDTQYF,TGTGCCAGTAGTCGGGGACTTACCACAGATACGCAGTATTTT,.,.,TRBV19,TRBJ2-3
CASSIDGTGAYSPLHF,TGTGCCAGTAGTATTGACGGGACAGGTGCTTATTCACCCCTCCACTTT,few,TRBD1,TRBV19,TRBJ1-6
CASSLGGVTDTQYF,TGCGCCAGCAGCTTGGGGGGCGTCACAGATACGCAGTATTTT,few,.,TRBV5-1,TRBJ2-3
CASSLGVNTEAFF,TGTGCCAGCAGTTTAGGGGTTAACACTGAAGCTTTCTTT,.,.,TRBV12-3/TRBV12-4,TRBJ1-1
CASSQDWSTDTQYF,TGTGCCAGCAGCCAAGATTGGAGCACAGATACGCAGTATTTT,few,.,TRBV3-1/TRBV3-2,TRBJ2-3
CASSLESGSETQYF,TGTGCCAGCAGCTTAGAGTCAGGCTCCGAGACCCAGTACTTC,.,.,TRBV11-3,TRBJ2-5
CASSPYSGGADEQFF,TGTGCCAGCTCACCTTATAGCGGGGGGGCGGATGAGCAGTTCTTC,.,TRBD2,TRBV18,TRBJ2-1
CASSPYGIGDTEAFF,TGTGCCAGCAGCCCGTACGGCATCGGGGACACTGAAGCTTTCTTT,.,.,TRBV7-6,TRBJ1-1
CASSPVLSSTDTQYF,TGTGCCAGCAGCCCTGTCCTCTCTAGCACAGATACGCAGTATTTT,.,.,TRBV11-2,TRBJ2-3
CASSRGVAGTNYNEQFF,TGTGCCAGCAGTAGGGGGGTAGCGGGTACTAATTACAATGAGCAGTTCTTC,.,.,TRBV11-3,TRBJ2-1
CASSPSSANEKLFF,TGTGCCAGCAGCCCGTCTTCTGCTAATGAAAAACTGTTTTTT,once,.,TRBV3-1/TRBV3-2,TRBJ1-4
CAWSTKPNTEAFF,TGTGCCTGGAGTACAAAACCGAACACTGAAGCTTTCTTT,.,.,TRBV30,TRBJ1-1
CASRDGVTYEQYF,TGTGCCAGCCGTGACGGAGTAACCTACGAGCAGTACTTC,.,.,TRBV6-1,TRBJ2-7
CASSPPVGEGYTF,TGTGCCAGCTCCCCACCGGTCGGGGAAGGCTACACCTTC,few,.,TRBV18,TRBJ1-2
CASSSGQGKLFF,TGCGCCAGCAGCTCGGGGCAAGGCAAACTGTTTTTT,.,.,TRBV5-1,TRBJ1-4
CACWTGRGSGNTIYF,TGTGCCTGTTGGACAGGGCGAGGTTCTGGAAACACCATATATTTT,.,TRBD1,TRBV30,TRBJ1-3
CASSPHTGEGEKLFF,TGTGCCAGCAGTCCGCACACAGGGGAGGGCGAAAAACTGTTTTTT,.,TRBD1,TRBV28,TRBJ1-4
CASSLVETQYF,TGTGCCAGCAGTTTAGTAGAGACCCAGTACTTC,.,.,TRBV12-3/TRBV12-4,TRBJ2-5
CASSSQGLQSYGYTF,TGTGCCAGCAGCTCGCAGGGGCTTCAGAGTTATGGCTACACCTTC,.,.,TRBV7-2,TRBJ1-2
CASSWDGLEQYF,TGTGCCAGCAGCTGGGACGGCCTCGAGCAGTACTTC,.,.,TRBV12-3/TRBV12-4,TRBJ2-7
CASSFRKSSRPQHF,TGCGCCAGCAGTTTTAGAAAATCCTCGAGGCCCCAGCATTTT,.,.,TRBV23-1,TRBJ1-5
CASSLVATNTGELFF,TGTGCCAGCAGCTTAGTTGCCACTAACACCGGGGAGCTGTTTTTT,.,.,TRBV7-2,TRBJ2-2
CASSRTAGTYEQYF,TGTGCCAGCAGTAGGACAGCTGGAACCTACGAGCAGTACTTC,.,.,TRBV6-5,TRBJ2-7
CASSRQAGVSGELFF,TGTGCCAGCAGCCGACAAGCGGGAGTTTCCGGGGAGCTGTTTTTT,.,TRBD2,TRBV7-8,TRBJ2-2
CASSQGGGGVWEQYF,TGCGCCAGCAGCCAAGGCGGAGGTGGGGTTTGGGAGCAGTACTTC,.,.,TRBV4-3,TRBJ2-7
CASSEDSNSPLHF,TGCGCCAGCAGTGAAGACAGTAATTCACCCCTCCACTTT,.,.,TRBV10-2,TRBJ1-6
CASRLTGHGDTEAFF,TGTGCCAGCAGACTAACAGGGCACGGGGACACTGAAGCTTTCTTT,.,.,TRBV28,TRBJ1-1
CASSSWTGGSNQPQHF,TGTGCCAGCAGCTCCTGGACAGGGGGCAGCAATCAGCCCCAGCATTTT,.,TRBD1,TRBV7-2,TRBJ1-5
CASSLAARENYGYTF,TGCGCCAGCAGCTTGGCTGCTAGAGAAAACTATGGCTACACCTTC,.,.,TRBV5-1,TRBJ1-2
CASTPRGTGANVLTF,TGTGCCAGCACCCCTAGGGGGACTGGGGCCAACGTCCTGACTTTC,.,.,TRBV6-5,TRBJ2-6
CASSLVTNEQFF,TGTGCCAGCAGCTTAGTAACTAATGAGCAGTTCTTC,.,.,TRBV7-9,TRBJ2-1
CASSIPRGPGYTF,TGTGCCAGCAGCATACCACGGGGGCCTGGCTACACCTTC,.,.,TRBV5-4,TRBJ1-2
CASSVGATSGGANTGELFF,TGTGCCAGCAGCGTAGGTGCGACTAGCGGGGGGGCCAACACCGGGGAGCTGTTTTTT,.,TRBD2,TRBV9,TRBJ2-2
CASSFLYEQYF,TGTGCCAGCAGCTTCTTATACGAGCAGTACTTC,.,.,TRBV11-2,TRBJ2-7
CASSIWEVHSAYGYTF,TGTGCCAGTAGTATATGGGAAGTCCATTCCGCCTATGGCTACACCTTC,once,.,TRBV19,TRBJ1-2
CASSPQNSGGARTKNIQYF,TGTGCCAGCTCACCACAGAATAGCGGGGGGGCTCGAACCAAAAACATTCAGTACTTC,.,TRBD2,TRBV18,TRBJ2-4
CASSPTEMGTGELFF,TGTGCCAGCAGCCCTACAGAGATGGGGACCGGGGAGCTGTTTTTT,few,.,TRBV11-2,TRBJ2-2
CASSLSQGVNEQYF,TGCGCCAGCAGCTTGTCGCAGGGGGTCAACGAGCAGTACTTC,.,TRBD1,TRBV5-1,TRBJ2-7
CASSQVEKGYEQFF,TGCGCCAGCAGCCAAGTTGAAAAAGGCTATGAGCAGTTCTTC,once,.,TRBV4-1,TRBJ2-1
CASSEARTAGNTIYF,TGTGCCAGCAGTGAAGCGCGGACGGCTGGAAACACCATATATTTT,.,.,TRBV2,TRBJ1-3
CASSLAFQRAQETQYF,TGTGCCAGCAGCTTAGCGTTCCAGCGGGCCCAAGAGACCCAGTACTTC,.,.,TRBV7-6,TRBJ2-5